A single sample gave rise to the 8 T cell receptor beta chains below, sequenced in a study of T cell clones after liver transplantation. Repertoires were generated with immunoSEQ multiplex PCR, while TCRdb's copy carries only in-frame clones and drops some. The sample has tens of thousands of clones, approximately 96% seen once. Sequencing used CD8+ T cells from blood, obtained 12 months after liver transplant. The receptors stem from a human patient who received a liver transplant. Some T cells may be provided by the graft donor.

The chain uses TRBV10-2 and TRBJ2-7; D not certain. The germline CDR1 and CDR2 sequences are WSHSY and SAAADI. CDR3 size: 13 residues. V was pared by 0 bases and J by 2 bases, with 5 bases between. CDR3 loop: CASSESVPYEQYF. CDR3 sequence (DNA): TGCGCCAGCAGTGAGTCGGTCCCCTACGAGCAGTACTTC.

V is TRBV19 and J is TRBJ1-1; tentative D call: TRBD1 (6 bases). Germline CDR1 and CDR2: LNHDA and SQIVND (reference sequence). The CDR3 loop spans 15 amino acids. Trimming removed 2 bases from V and 10 bases from J, with 20 bases in between. CDR3 sequence reads: CASSITLGGRPGAFF. CDR3 DNA: TGTGCCAGTAGTATAACCTTGGGGGGCCGTCCCGGAGCTTTCTTT.

The V call is TRBV5-1, the J call TRBJ2-3, with 10 positions matching TRBD1. The ends lost 3 bases at V and 1 base at J; junction bases unmatched: 5. CDR1 is SGHRS and CDR2 is YFSETQ in the germline V gene. CDR3 length equals 16 residues. Written as DNA, the CDR3 is TGCGCCAGCAGCTGGCGACAGGGGGCGGGCACAGATACGCAGTATTTT. Its translation is CASSWRQGAGTDTQYF.

DNA of the CDR3: TGTGCCAGTAGTATAGAAGCTCCCAGGGAGCTGTTTTTT. Amino acid sequence: CASSIEAPRELFF. The chain recombines TRBV19 with TRBJ2-2; D uncertain. CDR1 is LNHDA, CDR2 SQIVND, per germline (reference sequence). The CDR3 has 13 residues. The V end was cut by 0 bases, the J end by 9 bases, with 8 bases between.

The chain is built from TRBV27 and TRBJ1-2; D might be TRBD1 (6 bases). Trimming removed 5 bases at V and 0 bases at J, with 10 bases between. Germline CDR1 MNHEY, CDR2 SMNVEV (reference sequence). This CDR3 comprises 14 residues. CDR3: CASSPQGANYGYTF. CDR3 DNA: TGTGCCAGCAGTCCACAGGGAGCTAACTATGGCTACACCTTC.

This chain links TRBV13 with TRBJ1-4, with a weak D call TRBD1 (5 bases). Germline V CDR1 and CDR2: PRHDT, FYEKMQ (reference sequence). The CDR3 loop spans 15 amino acids. Trimming removed 6 bases from V and 3 bases from J, with 14 bases in between. CDR3: CASSPGGLSNEKLFF. The CDR3 nucleotides are TGTGCCAGCAGTCCCGGGGGGTTATCTAATGAAAAACTGTTTTTT.

V is TRBV27 and J is TRBJ1-1, with a possible D match to TRBD1 (6 bases). Trimming stripped 2 bases from V and 2 bases from J, with 9 bases between. The CDR3 extends over 14 amino acids. CDR1 and CDR2 from the germline V gene are MNHEY and SMNVEV (reference sequence). The CDR3 is CASSLRDTNTEAFF. The CDR3 DNA sequence: TGTGCCAGCAGTTTACGGGACACAAACACTGAAGCTTTCTTT.

This chain joins TRBV9 and TRBJ2-1, with 9 nucleotides matching TRBD1. Germline V gene sequence: CDR1 SGDLS, CDR2 YYNGEE. This CDR3 is built from 14 residues. Trimming took 3 bases from V and 6 from J; bases not matched to a gene: 4. The CDR3: CASSATGGVNEQFF. The CDR3 nucleotides are TGTGCCAGCAGCGCGACAGGGGGAGTCAATGAGCAGTTCTTC.